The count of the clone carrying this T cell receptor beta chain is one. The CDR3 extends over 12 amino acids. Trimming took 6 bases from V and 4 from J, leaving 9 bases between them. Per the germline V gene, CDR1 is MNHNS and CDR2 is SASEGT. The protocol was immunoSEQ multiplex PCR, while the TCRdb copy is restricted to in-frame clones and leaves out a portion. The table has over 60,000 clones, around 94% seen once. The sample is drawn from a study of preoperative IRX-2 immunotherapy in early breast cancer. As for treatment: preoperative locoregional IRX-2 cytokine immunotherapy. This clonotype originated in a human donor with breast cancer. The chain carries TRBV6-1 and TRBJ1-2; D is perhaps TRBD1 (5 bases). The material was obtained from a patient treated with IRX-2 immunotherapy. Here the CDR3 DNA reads TGTGCCAGCAGCCGGGACGGCTATGGCTACACCTTC. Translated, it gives CASSRDGYGYTF.